This T cell receptor beta chain was obtained from a study of OX40 agonist ivuxolimab in advanced cancers. In the study overall: Patients were dosed intravenously with ivuxolimab at 0.01 to 10 mg/kg every 2 weeks. Study results and limitations: Circulating CD4+ and CD8+ T cells showed clonal expansion by week 6 at 0.1 to 3.0 mg/kg.

To note about this clone: Antigen: not known. Other nucleotide sequences from this sample produce the same CDR3.

CDR3 length equals 10 residues. With 3 bases removed from V and 6 bases from J, the gap between germline ends came to 4 bases. The germline CDR1 and CDR2 sequences are DFQATT and SNEGSKA (reference sequence). The table came from immunoSEQ multiplex PCR; TCRdb's copy has only in-frame clones and leaves some out. The repertoire holds roughly 15,000 clones, less than 90% seen once, with less than 75% in the top ten. The starting material was CD4+ or CD8+ T cells sorted from blood, obtained in a trial of the OX40 agonist ivuxolimab. The V gene is TRBV20-1, the J gene TRBJ2-3; D not resolved. The TCR comes from an adult with an advanced solid tumor such as melanoma, head and neck, liver or kidney cancer. The CDR3 loop is CSASPDTQYF. The CDR3 nucleotides read TGCAGTGCTAGCCCCGATACGCAGTATTTT.